This T cell receptor beta chain originates from a study of T cells in Graves' hyperthyroidism and ophthalmopathy. CDR3 size: 17 residues. The V end was cut by 2 bases, the J end by 5 bases, with 18 bases between. This clonotype was picked up many times. TCR beta CDR3 sequences were amplified from RNA transcripts. HTBI primers were the set used in a first-round RT-PCR of the TCR CDR3. TCRdb re-called the multiplex PCR reads with MiXCR, one entry per CDR3 protein. This sample has about 580,000 distinct CDR3 sequences, with about 15% found just once. The receptor's source is a woman between 25 and 40 years old with Graves' hyperthyroidism that later progressed to Graves' ophthalmopathy. This chain uses TRBV12-3 or TRBV12-4 with TRBJ2-2; D is possibly TRBD2 (5 bases). The sequenced material came from blood. This CDR3 is CASSLQPPGAETGELFF. CDR3 sequence (DNA): TGTGCCAGCAGTTTACAACCCCCCGGAGCGGAAACCGGGGAGCTGTTTTTT.